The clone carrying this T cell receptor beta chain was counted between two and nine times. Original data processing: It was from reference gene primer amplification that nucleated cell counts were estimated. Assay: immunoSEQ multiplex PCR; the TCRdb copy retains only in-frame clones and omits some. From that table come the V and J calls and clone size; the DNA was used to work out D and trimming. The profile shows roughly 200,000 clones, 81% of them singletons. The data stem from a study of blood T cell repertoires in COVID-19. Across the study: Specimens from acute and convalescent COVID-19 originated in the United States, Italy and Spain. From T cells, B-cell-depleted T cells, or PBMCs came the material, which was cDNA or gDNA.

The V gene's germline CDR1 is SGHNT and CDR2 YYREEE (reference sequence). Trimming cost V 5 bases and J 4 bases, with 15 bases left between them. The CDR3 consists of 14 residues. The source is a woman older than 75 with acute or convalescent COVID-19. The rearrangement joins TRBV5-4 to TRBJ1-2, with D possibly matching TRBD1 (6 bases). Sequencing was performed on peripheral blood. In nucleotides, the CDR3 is TGTGCCAGCAGTTACCGGACAGACCCCTATGGCTACACCTTC. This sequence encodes CASSYRTDPYGYTF.